These 18 T cell receptor beta chains were all obtained from the same sample, sequenced in a study of blood T cell repertoires in COVID-19. Sequencing used immunoSEQ multiplex PCR; TCRdb keeps in-frame clones, though not all of them. Here the sample spans 130,000 to 150,000 clones, 84% being singletons. Sequenced: PBMCs or T cells enriched from blood (not recorded which). Receptors were obtained from a woman aged 45-59 years who had been exposed to COVID-19.

This sequence joins TRBV6-2 or TRBV6-3 and TRBJ2-7, with D perhaps TRBD1 (7 bases). This CDR3 region has 14 residues. Looked up from germline, CDR1 is MNHEY and CDR2 is SVGEGT. The germline V and J ends were trimmed by 2 bases and 6 bases, with 14 bases remaining between them. The CDR3 loop is CASSYQPGGLEQYF. The CDR3 bases are TGTGCCAGCAGTTACCAACCAGGGGGGCTCGAGCAGTACTTC.

The rearrangement joins TRBV2 to TRBJ2-2; 11 bases are a match to TRBD2. CDR1 and CDR2 (germline): SNHLY, FYNNEI. The CDR3 loop spans 15 amino acids. Germline trimming cut 5 bases from V and 2 bases from J; bases unmatched to any gene: 1. The CDR3 here is CASSTSGGNTGELFF. For the CDR3, the DNA is TGTGCCAGCAGTACTAGCGGGGGAAACACCGGGGAGCTGTTTTTT.

The chain combines TRBV7-7 with TRBJ2-1, with 12 bases identical to TRBD2. There are 16 residues in the CDR3. Looked up from germline, CDR1 is SSHAT and CDR2 is FNYEAQ (reference sequence). Losses at the gene ends were 1 base for V and 7 bases for J; bases not matched to a gene: 5. The CDR3 DNA reads as TGTGCCAGCAGCTTAGAGCTAGCGGGAGGGAATAATGAGCAGTTCTTC. Protein: CASSLELAGGNNEQFF.

The CDR3 reads CASSPRQGANYGYTF. DNA of the CDR3: TGTGCCAGCAGCCCCCGACAGGGGGCAAACTATGGCTACACCTTC. J is TRBJ1-2 and V is TRBV7-8; 10 bases line up with TRBD1. The CDR3 extends over 15 amino acids. CDR1 is SGHVS, CDR2 FQNEAQ, per germline. The trim removed 5 bases at V and 2 bases at J, leaving 5 bases unmatched.

The chain uses TRBV5-6 and TRBJ2-7; no clear D gene. Germline lookup yields CDR1 SGHDT and CDR2 YYEEEE. The V end lost 1 base, the J end lost 6 bases, and 8 bases lay between the germline ends. This CDR3 has 12 residues. The CDR3 DNA reads TGTGCCAGCAGCTTGTCCGTCCTCGAGCAGTACTTC. Amino acids: CASSLSVLEQYF.

The rearrangement joins TRBV6-5 to TRBJ1-1; D gene ambiguous. Germline CDR1 and CDR2: MNHEY and SVGAGI. The germline V and J ends were trimmed by 3 bases and 1 base, with 9 bases remaining between them. This CDR3 has 14 residues. CDR3 DNA: TGTGCCAGCAGTTATTCGACTGGGAACACTGAAGCTTTCTTT. Its translation is CASSYSTGNTEAFF.

This chain connects TRBV5-1 to TRBJ1-6, with a tentative D call TRBD1 (5 bases). The germline gives CDR1 SGHRS, CDR2 YFSETQ. Trimming took off 4 bases at V and 6 bases at J, with 8 bases between the two ends. The CDR3 runs to 13 residues. The CDR3 loop reads CASSGALNSPLHF. In DNA form, the CDR3 reads TGCGCCAGCAGCGGGGCCCTTAATTCACCCCTCCACTTT. The full variable domain, in which reference TRBV5-1 and TRBJ1-6 provide the parts outside the CDR3, is KAGVTQTPRYLIKTRGQQVTLSCSPISGHRSVSWYQQTPGQGLQFLFEYFSETQRNKGNFPGRFSGRQFSNSRSEMNVSTLELGDSALYLCASSGALNSPLHFGNGTRLTVT.

V usage is TRBV11-2 and J usage is TRBJ1-5; 8 bases agree with TRBD1. Germline CDR1 reads SGHAT; CDR2 reads FQNNGV. V lost 0 bases to trimming and J lost 6 bases; unmatched junction nucleotides: 4. The length of the CDR3 is 15 residues. The CDR3 spells CASSLDRGPGQPQHF. The CDR3 coding sequence is TGTGCCAGCAGCTTAGACAGGGGGCCGGGTCAGCCCCAGCATTTT.

The chain joins TRBV5-1 to TRBJ1-2; D gene unclear. The germline gives CDR1 SGHRS, CDR2 YFSETQ. The ends were cut back, 0 bases at V and 10 bases at J, with 7 bases in the middle. This CDR3 has 11 residues. Here the CDR3 reads CASSLGGIYTF. CDR3 nucleotides: TGCGCCAGCAGCTTGGGAGGGATCTACACCTTC.

The chain combines TRBV29-1 with TRBJ1-3; 10 nucleotides line up with TRBD1. V gave up 0 bases and J gave up 4 bases; unmatched junction bases: 9. The germline gives CDR1 SQVTM, CDR2 ANQGSEA. The CDR3 has 17 amino acids. CDR3 nucleotide sequence: TGCAGCGTTGAAGATCTTAGGGACAGGGGTGTAGGAAACACCATATATTTT. Amino acids: CSVEDLRDRGVGNTIYF.

Many counts were recorded for this clone. CDR3 DNA sequence: TGCAGCGTTGTCGGGACATTGAACACTGAAGCTTTCTTT. Amino acids: CSVVGTLNTEAFF. The V call is TRBV29-1, the J call TRBJ1-1, with D possibly being TRBD1 (6 bases). Trimming pared 4 bases from V and 0 bases from J, leaving 9 bases between. CDR3 size: 13 residues. Germline loops: CDR1 SQVTM, CDR2 ANQGSEA.

The V and J genes are TRBV29-1 and TRBJ2-7, with D hard to call. Trimming stripped 2 bases from V and 0 bases from J, with 5 bases between. The CDR3 contains 12 residues. CDR1 is SQVTM and CDR2 is ANQGSEA in the germline V gene. The CDR3 is CSVENSSYEQYF. The CDR3 nucleotides read TGCAGCGTTGAAAACAGCTCCTACGAGCAGTACTTC.

This clone was seen a single time. The chain combines TRBV6-4 with TRBJ2-1, with 10 bases matching TRBD1. Unmatched junction bases numbered 3, after V lost 2 bases and J lost 2 bases. This CDR3 has 16 amino acids. The V gene's germline CDR1 is MRHNA and CDR2 SNTAGT. The CDR3 sequence is CASSDRDRGTYNEQFF. The CDR3 bases are TGTGCCAGCAGTGACCGGGACAGGGGTACCTACAATGAGCAGTTCTTC.

This sequence joins TRBV9 and TRBJ1-6, with 7 bases identical to TRBD1. CDR3 length: 17 amino acids. Germline V gene lookup returns CDR1 SGDLS and CDR2 YYNGEE. With V trimmed by 0 bases and J by 5 bases, 8 bases remained unmatched. The CDR3 DNA reads TGTGCCAGCAGCGTAGGCCACAGGGGACTGAATAATTCACCCCTCCACTTT. Translation: CASSVGHRGLNNSPLHF.

This sequence joins TRBV7-3 and TRBJ1-4; D is unclear. Trimming left V 7 bases short and J 0 bases short, with 15 bases between. This CDR3 has 16 residues. CDR1 is SGHTA and CDR2 is FQGTGA in the germline V gene. The CDR3 coding sequence is TGTGCCAGCAATGAGGAACCTTTATCAACTAATGAAAAACTGTTTTTT. Its protein product is CASNEEPLSTNEKLFF. Full variable domain (remainder filled in from reference TRBV7-3 and TRBJ1-4): GAGVSQTPSNKVTEKGKYVELRCDPISGHTALYWYRQSLGQGPEFLIYFQGTGAADDSGLPNDRFFAVRPEGSVSTLKIQRTERGDSAVYLCASNEEPLSTNEKLFFGSGTQLSVL.

The rearrangement uses TRBV7-6 and TRBJ1-6; 8 positions agree with TRBD1. With V trimmed by 2 bases and J by 7 bases, 10 bases remained unmatched. The germline CDR1 and CDR2 sequences are SGHVS and FNYEAQ. The CDR3 totals 17 residues. The DNA for the CDR3 is TGTGCCAGCAGCTTATTAGTAGGGACAGGCGGGAATTCACCCCTCCACTTT. Protein: CASSLLVGTGGNSPLHF.

The genes are TRBV9 and TRBJ2-1, with TRBD1 as a possible D gene (6 bases). CDR1 and CDR2 (germline): SGDLS, YYNGEE. V lost 3 bases to trimming and J lost 6 bases, with 10 bases between them. The CDR3 has 13 amino acids. In DNA, the CDR3 is TGTGCCAGCAGCGCCACACAGGGCAATGAGCAGTTCTTC. It translates to CASSATQGNEQFF. Variable domain in full (rest from reference TRBV9 and TRBJ2-1): DSGVTQTPKHLITATGQRVTLRCSPRSGDLSVYWYQQSLDQGLQFLIQYYNGEERAKGNILERFSAQQFPDLHSELNLSSLELGDSALYFCASSATQGNEQFFGPGTRLTVL.

The chain recombines TRBV7-9 with TRBJ2-7, with TRBD2 identical over 12 bases. Germline V gene lookup returns CDR1 SEHNR and CDR2 FQNEAQ (reference sequence). This CDR3 is built from 15 residues. V was pared by 6 bases and J by 7 bases, with 10 bases of the junction left unmatched. CDR3 region: CASSPGLAGPPEQYF. The DNA of the CDR3 is TGTGCCAGCAGTCCCGGACTAGCGGGGCCTCCGGAGCAGTACTTC. The entire variable domain, with the rest obtained from reference TRBV7-9 and TRBJ2-7, is as follows: DTGVSQNPRHKITKRGQNVTFRCDPISEHNRLYWYRQTLGQGPEFLTYFQNEAQLEKSRLLSDRFSAERPKGSFSTLEIQRTEQGDSAMYLCASSPGLAGPPEQYFGPGTRLTVT.